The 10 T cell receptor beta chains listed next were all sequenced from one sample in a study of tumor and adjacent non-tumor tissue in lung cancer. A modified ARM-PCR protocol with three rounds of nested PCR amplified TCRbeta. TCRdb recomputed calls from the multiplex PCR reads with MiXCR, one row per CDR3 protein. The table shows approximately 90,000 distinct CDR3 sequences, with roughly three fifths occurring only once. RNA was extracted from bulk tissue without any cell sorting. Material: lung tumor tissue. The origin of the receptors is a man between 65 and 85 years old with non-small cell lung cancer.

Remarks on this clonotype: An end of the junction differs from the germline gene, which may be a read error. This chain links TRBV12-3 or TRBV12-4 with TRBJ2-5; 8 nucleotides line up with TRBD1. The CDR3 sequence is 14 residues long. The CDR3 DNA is TGTGCCAGCAGTTTGACAGGGGCCCAAGAGGCCCAATACTTC. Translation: CASSLTGAQEAQYF.

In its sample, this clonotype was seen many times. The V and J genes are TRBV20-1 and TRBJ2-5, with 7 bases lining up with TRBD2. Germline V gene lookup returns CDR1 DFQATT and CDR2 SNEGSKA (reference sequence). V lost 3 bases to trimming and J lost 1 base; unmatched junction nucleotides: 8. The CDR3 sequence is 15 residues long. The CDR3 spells CSASDLGRFQETQYF. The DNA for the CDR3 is TGCAGTGCTAGCGATCTCGGGAGGTTCCAAGAGACCCAGTACTTC.

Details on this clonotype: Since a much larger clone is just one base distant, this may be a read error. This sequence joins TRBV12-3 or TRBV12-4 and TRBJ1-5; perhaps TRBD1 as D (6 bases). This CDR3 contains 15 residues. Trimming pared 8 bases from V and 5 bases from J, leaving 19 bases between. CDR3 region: CASGHGGGADQPQHF. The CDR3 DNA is TGTGCCAGCGGGCACGGGGGGGGCGCGGATCAGCCCCAGCATTTT.

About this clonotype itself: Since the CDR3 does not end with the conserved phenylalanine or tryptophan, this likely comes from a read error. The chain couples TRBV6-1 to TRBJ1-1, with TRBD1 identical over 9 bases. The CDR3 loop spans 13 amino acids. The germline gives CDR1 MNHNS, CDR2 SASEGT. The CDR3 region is CASRGQGGTEAFS. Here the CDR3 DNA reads TGTGCTAGCAGGGGACAGGGAGGCACTGAAGCTTTCTCT.

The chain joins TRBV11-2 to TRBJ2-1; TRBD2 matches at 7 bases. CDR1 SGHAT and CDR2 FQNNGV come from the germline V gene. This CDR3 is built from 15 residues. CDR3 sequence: CDSSLAGSGYNEQFF. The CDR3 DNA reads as TGTGATAGCAGCTTAGCGGGTAGCGGTTACAATGAGCAGTTCTTC.

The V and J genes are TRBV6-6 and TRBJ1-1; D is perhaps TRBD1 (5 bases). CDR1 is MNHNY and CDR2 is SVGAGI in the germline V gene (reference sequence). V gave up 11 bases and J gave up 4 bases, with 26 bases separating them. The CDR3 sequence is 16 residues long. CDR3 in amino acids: CAGQTVTPGCCTEAFF. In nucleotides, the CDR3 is TGTGCCGGACAAACTGTGACACCCGGTTGTTGCACTGAAGCTTTCTTT.

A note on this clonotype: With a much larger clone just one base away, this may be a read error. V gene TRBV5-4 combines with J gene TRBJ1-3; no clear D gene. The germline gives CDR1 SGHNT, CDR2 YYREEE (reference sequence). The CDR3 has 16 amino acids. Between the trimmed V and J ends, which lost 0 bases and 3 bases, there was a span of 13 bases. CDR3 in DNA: TGTGCCAGCAGCTTGGGATTGGGGTCAGGTGGAAACACCATATATTTT. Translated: CASSLGLGSGGNTIYF.

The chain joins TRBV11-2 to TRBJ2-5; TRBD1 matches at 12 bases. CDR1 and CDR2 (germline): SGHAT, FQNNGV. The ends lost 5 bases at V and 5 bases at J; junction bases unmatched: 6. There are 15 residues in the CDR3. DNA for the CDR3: TGTGCCAGCAGCCCGGGACAGGGGGCGTTGGAGACCCAGTACTTC. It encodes CASSPGQGALETQYF.

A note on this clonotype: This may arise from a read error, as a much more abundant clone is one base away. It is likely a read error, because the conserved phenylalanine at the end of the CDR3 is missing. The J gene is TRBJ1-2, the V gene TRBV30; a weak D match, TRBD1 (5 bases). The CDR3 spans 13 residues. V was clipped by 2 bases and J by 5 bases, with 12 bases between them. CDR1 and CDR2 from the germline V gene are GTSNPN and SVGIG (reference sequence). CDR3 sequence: CAWSRRGGYGYTS. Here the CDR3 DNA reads TGTGCCTGGAGTCGAAGGGGCGGGTATGGCTACACCTCC.

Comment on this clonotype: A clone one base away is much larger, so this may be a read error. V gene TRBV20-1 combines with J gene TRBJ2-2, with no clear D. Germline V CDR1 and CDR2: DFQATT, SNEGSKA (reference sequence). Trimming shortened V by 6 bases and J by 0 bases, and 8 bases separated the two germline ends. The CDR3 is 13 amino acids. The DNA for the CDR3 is TGCAGTGCGGAACAGTCGAACACCGGGGAGCTGTTTTTT. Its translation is CSAEQSNTGELFF.